This T cell receptor beta chain was documented in a study of human T cells and chemical hapten exposure (dated by TCRdb to the early 2020s). Some background on the complete study: For sensitization, 2% DPC in acetone was applied to a 2 cm by 2 cm area of upper inner arm skin. Throughout the study period of 20 to 25 weeks, patients also received therapeutic DPC doses to the scalp every week. Patch testing on the upper back used Finn chambers containing 0.01% DPC, with scoring done after 6 days according to International Contact Dermatitis Research Group standards. Most of the patients in the cohort were female, and the cohort covered alopecia areata with under or over 50% scalp involvement, alopecia totalis and alopecia universalis. The libraries were sequenced as a pool, and the TCR yield per sample differed mostly because of small variations in library volumes within the pool. The study tracked peripheral blood TCR repertoire changes in vivo during primary and secondary sensitization to the hapten diphenylcyclopropenone (DPC) in alopecia patients. Blood samples were taken from patients before sensitization (week 0) and then at 2, 6 and about 24 weeks after DPC sensitization. About 27 alopecia patients gave blood for TCR sequencing at one to four time points (pre-sensitization, 2, 6 and 24 weeks).

Comment on this clonotype: The antigen this receptor binds is unknown. No qualities accompany the bases; no much larger clone lies one base away.

According to the germline V gene, CDR1 reads SQVTM and CDR2 reads ANQGSEA. The CDR3 covers 14 residues, taking in both the cysteine and the phenylalanine. Just the 42-base CDR3 DNA is kept, in frame starting at base 1. V and J are trimmed by 6 bases and 2 bases, and the gene matches miss 10 bases of the junction. The full study reports these points: A positive correlation was found between the number of PT1 expanded TCRs and patch test score, with significance reached at thresholds 8, 16 and 32 but not 4. DPC sensitization did not change the number of TCRs with a frequency above 1 in 1000, and there was no evidence of changes in global repertoire structure. Significantly more large CDR3 similarity clusters were formed by expanded TCRs than by pre-sensitization or healthy control sets, consistent with antigen-driven responses. Repeated subsampling changed both the strength of the expansion versus patch-test correlation and the threshold at which that correlation became significant. Because every patient had alopecia, a presumed autoimmune disease, the patients' immune response might differ from that of healthy individuals.

The library was prepared using RACE. Sequencing relied on a NextSeq 500. During library preparation, unique molecular identifiers were attached to individual cDNA molecules so that TCRs could be counted in a quantitative, reproducible way. From each blood RNA sample, both TCR alpha and TCR beta chains were sequenced. In the authors' own workflow: Samples had a median of roughly 87,000 TCRs, with a range from roughly 23,224 to 700,000. The Decombinator software suite was used to annotate the V, J and CDR3 of the TCR reads. For PS versus PT1 abundance plots, all samples were subsampled to the same number of TCRs (28,000). Expanded TCRs were defined as absent before sensitization and observed at least eight times at the 2-week time point. The public reads were reprocessed in TCRdb via fastp at Q25 and MiXCR, keeping in-frame beta chains. Every entry covers one CDR3 protein and lists the most common genes and DNA from its rows. The V and J calls and clone size are TCRdb's, not the authors'. Here the sample has 300,000 to 450,000 distinct CDR3 sequences; 5% to 6.5% occur a single time. Clones ranked in the top ten supply just over 2.5% of the sample.

In light of the paper, this sample's time point label describes: pre-sensitization, week 0. This specimen's treatment or condition label, per the study, means: therapeutic diphenylcyclopropenone sensitization with weekly scalp DPC. At each patch-test visit, blood was drawn before the patch test was applied. To be eligible, patients had to be aged 18 to 70, diagnosed with alopecia and judged suitable for DPC therapy, while pregnant patients were excluded. Unfractionated whole blood was collected in Tempus Blood RNA tubes, and total RNA was extracted from that blood. This TCR came from a woman aged 45-60 years with alopecia areata. Some clones in this sample may be carry-over from other donors' samples. The sample consisted of whole blood, taken in connection with sensitization to the hapten diphenylcyclopropenone (DPC). The receptor chain draws on TRBV29-1 and TRBJ2-7, and 7 junctional nucleotides match TRBD1. The CDR3 region: CSVVRDSLPYEQYF. The nucleotide sequence reads TGCAGCGTGGTAAGGGACAGCTTACCCTACGAGCAGTACTTC.